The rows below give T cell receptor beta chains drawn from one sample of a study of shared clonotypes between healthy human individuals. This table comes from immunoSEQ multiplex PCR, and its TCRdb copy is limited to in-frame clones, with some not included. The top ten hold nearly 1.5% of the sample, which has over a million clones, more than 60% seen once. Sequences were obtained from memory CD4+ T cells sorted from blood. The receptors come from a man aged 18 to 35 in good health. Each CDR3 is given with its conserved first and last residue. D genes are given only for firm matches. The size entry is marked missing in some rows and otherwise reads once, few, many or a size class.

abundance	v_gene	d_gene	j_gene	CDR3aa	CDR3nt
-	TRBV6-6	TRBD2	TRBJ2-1	CASIKAGTSRYNEQFF	TGTGCCAGCATCAAAGCCGGGACTAGCCGCTACAATGAGCAGTTCTTC
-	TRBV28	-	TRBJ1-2	CATKSGGQPDNYGYTF	TGTGCCACCAAATCGGGGGGGCAGCCTGATAACTATGGCTACACCTTC
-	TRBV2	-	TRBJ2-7	CASRYDRQPYEQYF	TGTGCCAGCAGATACGACAGACAGCCCTACGAGCAGTACTTC
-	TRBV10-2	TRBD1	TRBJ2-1	CASRDRGLGNNQQFF	TGCGCCAGCCGGGACAGGGGGCTAGGGAACAATCAGCAGTTCTTC
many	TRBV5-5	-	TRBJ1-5	CASSNPGRGINQPQHF	TGTGCCTCCTCAAATCCAGGGCGCGGTATCAACCAGCCCCAGCATTTT
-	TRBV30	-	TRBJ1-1	CAWSDHTEAFF	TGTGCCTGGAGTGACCACACTGAAGCTTTCTTT
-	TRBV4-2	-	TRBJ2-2	CASSPARRNGELFF	TGTGCCAGCAGCCCCGCCCGAAGGAACGGGGAGCTGTTTTTT
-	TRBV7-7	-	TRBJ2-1	CASSLTQYNEQFF	TGTGCTAGCAGCCTCACTCAGTACAATGAGCAGTTCTTC
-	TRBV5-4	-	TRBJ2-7	CASNTGGGGRNEQYF	TGTGCCAGCAATACGGGAGGAGGGGGCCGGAACGAGCAGTACTTC
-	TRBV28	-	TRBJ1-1	CASVILSRGNTEAFF	TGTGCCAGCGTAATACTATCCCGGGGGAACACTGAAGCTTTCTTT
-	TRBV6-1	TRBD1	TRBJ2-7	CASLYTGGSYEQYF	TGTGCCAGCCTTTACACAGGGGGCAGCTACGAGCAGTACTTC
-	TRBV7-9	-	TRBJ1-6	CASSLDTRNSPLHF	TGTGCCAGCAGCTTAGACACGCGTAATTCACCCCTCCACTTT
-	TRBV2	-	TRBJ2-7	CASRQGPYEQYF	TGTGCCAGCAGACAGGGTCCCTACGAGCAGTACTTC
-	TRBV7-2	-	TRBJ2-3	CASSPLQGPDTQYF	TGTGCCAGCAGCCCCCTCCAGGGTCCAGATACGCAGTATTTT
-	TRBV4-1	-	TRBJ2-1	CASSGGSANEQFF	TGCGCCAGCAGCGGAGGAAGCGCCAATGAGCAGTTCTTC
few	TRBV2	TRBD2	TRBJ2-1	CASSDPPGTSPTNEQFF	TGTGCCAGCAGTGATCCCCCTGGGACTAGCCCTACCAATGAGCAGTTCTTC
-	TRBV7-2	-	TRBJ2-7	CASSTVRESYEQYF	TGTGCCAGCAGCACAGTCAGGGAGTCCTACGAGCAGTACTTC
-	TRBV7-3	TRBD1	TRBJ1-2	CASSLDRDNYGYTF	TGTGCCAGCAGCTTGGACAGGGATAACTATGGCTACACCTTC
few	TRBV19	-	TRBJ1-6	CASSLGGTGYNSPLHF	TGTGCCAGTAGTCTCGGCGGAACAGGGTATAATTCACCCCTCCACTTT
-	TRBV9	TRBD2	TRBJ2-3	CASSVEDSGRADTQYF	TGTGCCAGCAGCGTAGAGGATAGCGGGAGAGCAGATACGCAGTATTTT
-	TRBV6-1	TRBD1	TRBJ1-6	CASSPTGVGSPLHF	TGTGCCAGCAGCCCAACAGGGGTAGGTTCACCCCTCCACTTT
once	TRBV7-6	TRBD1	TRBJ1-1	CASSLGDRGRLDTEAFF	TGTGCCAGCAGCTTAGGGGACAGGGGGCGTCTGGACACTGAAGCTTTCTTT
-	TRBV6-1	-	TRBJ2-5	CASSKDSAGLWRAQYF	TGTGCCAGCAGTAAAGATTCCGCCGGGCTCTGGCGGGCCCAGTACTTC
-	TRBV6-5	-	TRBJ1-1	CASKHTEAFF	TGTGCCAGCAAGCACACTGAAGCTTTCTTT
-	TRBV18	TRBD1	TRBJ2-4	CASSDRTGQNIQYF	TGTGCCAGCTCAGACAGGACAGGGCAAAACATTCAGTACTTC
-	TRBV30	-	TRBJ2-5	CAWSVHGGTQYF	TGTGCCTGGAGTGTACACGGGGGGACCCAGTACTTC
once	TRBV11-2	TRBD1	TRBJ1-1	CASSLAGGDRWGTEAFF	TGTGCCAGCAGCTTAGCGGGTGGGGACAGGTGGGGCACTGAAGCTTTCTTT
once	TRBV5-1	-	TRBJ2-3	CASSLGGTSSTDTQYF	TGCGCCAGCAGCTTGGGGGGGACGTCTAGCACAGATACGCAGTATTTT
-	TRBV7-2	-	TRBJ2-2	CASSLGPGGVTGELFF	TGTGCCAGCAGCTTAGGACCAGGAGGTGTGACCGGGGAGCTGTTTTTT
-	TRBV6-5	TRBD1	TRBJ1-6	CAGSRDSNSPLHF	TGTGCCGGGTCCCGGGACAGTAATTCACCCCTCCACTTT
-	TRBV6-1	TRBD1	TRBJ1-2	CASTQGVDGYTF	TGTGCCAGTACGCAGGGGGTCGATGGCTACACCTTC
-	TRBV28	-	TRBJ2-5	CASSSSGNVYEQYF	-
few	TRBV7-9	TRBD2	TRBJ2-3	CASTSGVLAGGPADTQYF	TGTGCCAGCACCTCGGGAGTACTAGCGGGAGGGCCCGCAGATACGCAGTATTTT
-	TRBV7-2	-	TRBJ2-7	CASNLRGGGEQYF	TGTGCCAGCAACCTGAGGGGGGGTGGCGAGCAGTACTTC
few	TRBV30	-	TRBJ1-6	CAWSVDNRWSSPLHF	TGTGCCTGGAGTGTAGATAACAGGTGGAGTTCACCCCTCCACTTT
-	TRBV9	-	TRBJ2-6	CASSVEGASGANVLTF	TGTGCCAGCAGCGTGGAGGGGGCGAGCGGGGCCAACGTCCTGACTTTC
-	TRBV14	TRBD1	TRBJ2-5	CASSPDRGRQETQYF	TGTGCCAGCAGCCCTGACAGGGGGCGCCAGGAGACCCAGTACTTC
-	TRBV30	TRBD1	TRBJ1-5	CAWSGTGGNQPQHF	TGTGCCTGGAGTGGGACAGGGGGCAACCAGCCCCAGCATTTT
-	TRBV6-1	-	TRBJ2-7	CASSVIFRDYEQYF	TGTGCCAGCAGTGTGATATTCCGGGACTACGAGCAGTACTTC
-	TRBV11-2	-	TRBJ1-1	CASSFFARGNTEAFF	TGTGCCAGCAGCTTCTTTGCGAGGGGGAACACTGAAGCTTTCTTT
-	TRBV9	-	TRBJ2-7	CASSPTGLYEQYF	TGTGCCAGCAGCCCTACAGGGCTCTACGAGCAGTACTTC
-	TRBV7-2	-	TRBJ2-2	CASSLAGVTGELFF	TGTGCCAGCAGCTTAGCGGGAGTCACCGGGGAGCTGTTTTTT
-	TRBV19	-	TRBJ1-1	CASSILEDTEAFF	TGTGCCAGTAGTATCCTCGAGGACACTGAAGCTTTCTTT
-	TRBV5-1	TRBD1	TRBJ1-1	CASSFADRGGSNEAFF	TGCGCCAGCAGCTTTGCGGACAGGGGTGGTTCGAATGAAGCTTTCTTT
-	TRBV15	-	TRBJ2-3	CATSRAGFKADTQYF	TGTGCCACCAGCAGAGCAGGGTTCAAAGCAGATACGCAGTATTTT
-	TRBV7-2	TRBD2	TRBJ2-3	CASSSGGGTGFHPTQYF	TGTGCCAGCAGCTCGGGGGGTGGGACTGGCTTTCACCCGACGCAGTATTTT
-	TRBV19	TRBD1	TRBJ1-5	CASSFLPGQDNQPQHF	TGTGCCAGTAGTTTCCTCCCGGGACAGGACAATCAGCCCCAGCATTTT
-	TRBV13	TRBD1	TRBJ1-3	CASSLAGQSGNTIYF	TGTGCCAGCAGCTTAGCGGGACAGTCTGGAAACACCATATATTTT
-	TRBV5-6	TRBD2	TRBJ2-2	CASSNPTSGGLNTGELFF	TGTGCCAGCAGTAACCCGACTAGCGGGGGGTTGAACACCGGGGAGCTGTTTTTT
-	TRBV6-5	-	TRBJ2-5	CASSSPAQAETQYF	TGTGCCAGCAGTTCCCCCGCGCAGGCAGAGACCCAGTACTTC
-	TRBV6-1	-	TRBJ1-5	CASSRGRSNQPQHF	TGTGCCAGCAGTAGAGGCAGGTCCAATCAGCCCCAGCATTTT
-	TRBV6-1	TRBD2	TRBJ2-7	CASITALGGAYEQYF	TGTGCCAGCATTACTGCGTTGGGAGGGGCCTACGAGCAGTACTTC
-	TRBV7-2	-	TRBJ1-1	CASSFRLGIEAFF	TGTGCCAGCAGCTTTCGGCTGGGGATTGAAGCTTTCTTT
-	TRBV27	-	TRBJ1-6	CASSLPGQFYNSPLHF	TGTGCCAGCAGTTTGCCCGGACAGTTCTATAATTCACCCCTCCACTTT
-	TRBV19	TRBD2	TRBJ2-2	CASRGTTPGNTGELFF	TGTGCCAGTAGGGGGACTACCCCTGGGAACACCGGGGAGCTGTTTTTT
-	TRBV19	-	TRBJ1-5	CASRLNIWGVNQPQHF	TGTGCCAGTAGACTCAACATTTGGGGAGTCAATCAGCCCCAGCATTTT
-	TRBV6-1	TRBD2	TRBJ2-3	CASSETSGGRTDTQYF	TGTGCCAGCAGTGAAACTAGCGGGGGGCGCACAGATACGCAGTATTTT
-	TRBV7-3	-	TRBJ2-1	CASSPGVTLYNEQFF	TGTGCCAGCAGCCCAGGGGTCACACTCTACAATGAGCAGTTCTTC
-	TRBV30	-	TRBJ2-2	CAWSRTGGFRPGELFF	TGTGCCTGGAGTCGGACCGGGGGCTTTAGACCCGGGGAGCTGTTTTTT